The next 32 T cell receptor beta chains were all read from a single sample in a study of cytomegalovirus exposure and HLA in healthy donors. Primers: 60 Vbeta forward and 13 Jbeta reverse. TCRdb's table, derived via immunoSEQ multiplex PCR, lists solely in-frame clones and lacks some. The sample has around 140,000 clones. Sequenced input: PBMCs. These receptors were collected from a middle-aged woman in good health and CMV-seronegative.

The chain uses TRBV9 and TRBJ2-3, with D possibly matching TRBD1 (5 bases). The CDR3 runs to 13 residues. Looked up from germline, CDR1 is SGDLS and CDR2 is YYNGEE. V shed 0 bases and J shed 5 bases, with 7 bases lying between them. This CDR3 is CASSVAQGDTQYF. In nucleotides, the CDR3 is TGTGCCAGCAGCGTAGCTCAGGGAGATACGCAGTATTTT.

The chain links TRBV7-3 to TRBJ2-3; weak D call: TRBD2 (6 bases). From germline, CDR1 is SGHTA and CDR2 FQGTGA. Trimming stripped 2 bases from V and 2 bases from J, with 11 bases between. The CDR3 runs 15 residues. The CDR3 loop reads CASSLGGTFTDTQYF. CDR3 sequence (DNA): TGTGCCAGCAGCTTAGGGGGGACTTTCACAGATACGCAGTATTTT.

J is TRBJ1-5 and V is TRBV19; D remains ambiguous. V dropped 4 bases and J dropped 13 bases, with 11 bases sitting between them. This CDR3 contains 11 residues. The germline CDR1 and CDR2 sequences are LNHDA and SQIVND (reference sequence). CDR3 in amino acids: CASSTRRSQHF. CDR3 in DNA: TGTGCCAGTAGTACCCGCAGGTCGCAGCATTTT.

About this clone itself: The junction differs from germline at one of its ends, possibly a read error. J is TRBJ1-6 and V is TRBV19, with D possibly TRBD1 on 5 matching bases. This CDR3 is built from 12 residues. Germline V lookup: CDR1 LNHDA, CDR2 SQIVND (reference sequence). The CDR3 protein is CASSGGNSPLYF. The CDR3 nucleotides read TGTGCCAGTAGTGGGGGGAATTCACCCCTCTACTTT.

V gene TRBV29-1 combines with J gene TRBJ1-1; 7 positions match TRBD1. This CDR3 region has 15 residues. Germline values: CDR1 SQVTM, CDR2 ANQGSEA. V lost 0 bases, J lost 1 base, and 5 bases stayed unmatched. CDR3 region: CSVEDRWTGNTEAFF. CDR3 in DNA: TGCAGCGTTGAAGATCGGTGGACAGGGAACACTGAAGCTTTCTTT. The full variable domain, rest sourced from reference TRBV29-1 and TRBJ1-1, is SAVISQKPSRDICQRGTSLTIQCQVDSQVTMMFWYRQQPGQSLTLIATANQGSEATYESGFVIDKFPISRPNLTFSTLTVSNMSPEDSSIYLCSVEDRWTGNTEAFFGQGTRLTVV.

J is TRBJ2-1 and V is TRBV28, with TRBD2 matching 9 bases. V lost 5 bases, J lost 16 bases, and 15 bases stayed unmatched. CDR1 is MDHEN and CDR2 is SYDVKM in the germline V gene. The CDR3 extends over 14 amino acids. CDR3 sequence reads: CASSRLSGGVVEFF. The CDR3 DNA reads as TGTGCCAGCAGTCGTCTTAGCGGGGGCGTAGTTGAATTCTTC.

The chain carries TRBV11-3 and TRBJ2-1; no clear D gene. The CDR3 extends over 13 amino acids. The V and J ends lost 2 bases and 5 bases respectively, with 7 bases between them. CDR1 and CDR2 (germline): SGHNT, YENEEA. Here the CDR3 reads CASSLFRDNEQFF. The CDR3 DNA is TGTGCCAGCAGCTTATTCCGGGACAATGAGCAGTTCTTC.

The V call is TRBV27, the J call TRBJ1-4; the match to TRBD1 covers 7 bases. Germline CDR1 and CDR2: MNHEY and SMNVEV (reference sequence). With V trimmed by 5 bases and J by 8 bases, 8 bases remained unmatched. The CDR3 loop spans 14 amino acids. As DNA, the CDR3 is TGTGCCAGCAGTCCAAGGACAGGATTAGAAAAACTGTTTTTT. Protein sequence: CASSPRTGLEKLFF.

The chain links TRBV28 to TRBJ1-1, with TRBD1 as a possible D gene (6 bases). The germline V and J ends were trimmed by 2 bases and 7 bases, with 20 bases remaining between them. Per germline, CDR1 MDHEN and CDR2 SYDVKM. CDR3 size: 16 residues. The CDR3 coding sequence is TGTGCCAGCAGTTTAACGCCCGGGGGGGCGCATCTTGAAGCTTTCTTT. Its protein is CASSLTPGGAHLEAFF.

This chain connects TRBV27 to TRBJ2-1, with D possibly matching TRBD1 (5 bases). The CDR3 sequence is 14 residues long. Trimming stripped 2 bases from V and 7 bases from J, with 12 bases between. Germline V gene lookup returns CDR1 MNHEY and CDR2 SMNVEV (reference sequence). CDR3 DNA sequence: TGTGCCAGCAGTTTAAGTGGGGCTGGGAATGAGCAGTTCTTC. This translates into CASSLSGAGNEQFF.

The genes are TRBV9 and TRBJ2-5; possibly TRBD1 for D (6 bases). Deletions cut 0 bases from V and 1 base from J, with 10 bases between. The CDR3 is 15 amino acids. Germline V CDR1 and CDR2: SGDLS, YYNGEE. Written as DNA, the CDR3 is TGTGCCAGCAGCGTAGGGACAGTTCTCCAAGAGACCCAGTACTTC. Translated, it gives CASSVGTVLQETQYF.

This chain links TRBV10-2 with TRBJ1-5; D is perhaps TRBD1 (5 bases). V was pared by 3 bases and J by 4 bases, with 16 bases between. CDR1 WSHSY and CDR2 SAAADI come from the germline V gene. This CDR3 is 16 amino acids long. CDR3 nucleotide sequence: TGCGCCAGCAGTGATACTGGTTTGCAGGGAAATCAGCCCCAGCATTTT. It translates to CASSDTGLQGNQPQHF.

The rearrangement links TRBV6-4 to TRBJ2-2; TRBD2 might be the D (5 bases). Germline-derived CDR1 and CDR2 are MRHNA and SNTAGT. The CDR3 has 14 residues. The V gene lost 3 bases and the J gene lost 6 bases, with 11 bases spanning the gap. The CDR3 bases are TGTGCCAGCAGTGAAATGGCGGAGGCCGGGGAGCTGTTTTTT. Translating gives CASSEMAEAGELFF.

The chain recombines TRBV29-1 with TRBJ2-1, with D perhaps TRBD2 (6 bases). The CDR3 has 14 residues. Germline V gene lookup returns CDR1 SQVTM and CDR2 ANQGSEA. V was shortened by 3 bases and J by 6 bases, with 15 bases between the two germline ends. The CDR3 here is CSVEPGGAGNEQFF. For the CDR3, the DNA is TGCAGCGTTGAGCCTGGCGGGGCTGGCAATGAGCAGTTCTTC.

This chain links TRBV19 with TRBJ1-1; 7 bases line up with TRBD1. Germline-derived CDR1 and CDR2 are LNHDA and SQIVND (reference sequence). The V segment lost 5 bases and the J segment 1 base; nucleotides outside the gene matches: 1. This CDR3 has 13 amino acids. CDR3 sequence: CASSGQANTEAFF. DNA of the CDR3: TGTGCCAGTAGTGGACAGGCGAACACTGAAGCTTTCTTT.

The rearrangement uses TRBV5-1 and TRBJ1-2; D call uncertain. From germline, CDR1 is SGHRS and CDR2 YFSETQ. The CDR3 has 14 amino acids. V dropped 1 base and J dropped 8 bases, with 15 bases sitting between them. The CDR3 region has the DNA TGCGCCAGCAGCTTGACAAGAAACCCCAGGGGCTACACCTTC. Its translation is CASSLTRNPRGYTF.

The gene calls are TRBV6-1 and TRBJ2-7; a possible D gene is TRBD1 (6 bases). Germline V gives CDR1 MNHNS, CDR2 SASEGT. The CDR3 extends over 14 amino acids. V was cut by 6 bases and J by 0 bases, with 12 bases left in between. CDR3 bases: TGTGCCAGCAGCGAGACAGGAAACTCCTACGAGCAGTACTTC. Its protein product is CASSETGNSYEQYF.

This chain joins TRBV7-2 and TRBJ1-1; D remains unclear. The germline V and J ends were trimmed by 1 base and 1 base, with 4 bases remaining between them. The length of the CDR3 is 13 residues. Germline V gives CDR1 SGHTA, CDR2 FQGNSA. The CDR3 DNA sequence: TGTGCCAGCAGCTTAGAACAGAACACTGAAGCTTTCTTT. It encodes CASSLEQNTEAFF.

V usage is TRBV5-1 and J usage is TRBJ1-4, with D possibly being TRBD1 (5 bases). Looked up from germline, CDR1 is SGHRS and CDR2 is YFSETQ. The CDR3 has 15 amino acids. Trimming stripped 1 base from V and 4 bases from J, with 11 bases between. CDR3 bases: TGCGCCAGCAGCTTGATAGGGGCCCATAATGAAAAACTGTTTTTT. It specifies CASSLIGAHNEKLFF.

This chain connects TRBV6-4 to TRBJ2-1, with 9 bases identical to TRBD1. The CDR3 spans 15 residues. J gave up 3 bases and V 2 bases, and 2 bases lay outside the gene matches. The germline V gene has CDR1 MRHNA and CDR2 SNTAGT. CDR3: CASSDTGQGYNEQFF. In nucleotides, the CDR3 is TGTGCCAGCAGTGACACGGGACAGGGCTACAATGAGCAGTTCTTC.

The V gene is TRBV5-1, the J gene TRBJ2-1; 9 bases match TRBD2. In germline, CDR1 is SGHRS, CDR2 YFSETQ. With V trimmed by 0 bases and J by 6 bases, 7 bases remained unmatched. CDR3 length equals 16 residues. The DNA for the CDR3 is TGCGCCAGCAGCTTGGTTGCGGGGGGGCCGGTCAATGAGCAGTTCTTC. Its translation: CASSLVAGGPVNEQFF. The full variable domain, its missing parts supplied by reference TRBV5-1 and TRBJ2-1, is KAGVTQTPRYLIKTRGQQVTLSCSPISGHRSVSWYQQTPGQGLQFLFEYFSETQRNKGNFPGRFSGRQFSNSRSEMNVSTLELGDSALYLCASSLVAGGPVNEQFFGPGTRLTVL.

As to this clone: Germline and junction disagree at one end, which may indicate a read error. The chain joins TRBV7-7 to TRBJ2-1; D gene uncertain. The CDR3 totals 13 residues. Germline CDR1 reads SSHAT; CDR2 reads FNYEAQ (reference sequence). The CDR3 DNA reads as TGTGCTAGCAGCTTAAGACGGGACAATGAGCAGTTCTTC. This codes for CASSLRRDNEQFF.

The genes are TRBV11-2 and TRBJ2-3, with D tentatively TRBD2 (7 bases). From germline, CDR1 is SGHAT and CDR2 FQNNGV. This CDR3 spans 18 amino acids. Trimming left V 1 base short and J 2 bases short, with 19 bases between. CDR3 region: CASSLGGGGTTLTDTQYF. CDR3 bases: TGTGCCAGCAGCTTAGGAGGGGGTGGGACTACCCTCACAGATACGCAGTATTTT. The complete variable domain, with remaining parts taken from reference TRBV11-2 and TRBJ2-3, reads EAGVAQSPRYKIIEKRQSVAFWCNPISGHATLYWYQQILGQGPKLLIQFQNNGVVDDSQLPKDRFSAERLKGVDSTLKIQPAKLEDSAVYLCASSLGGGGTTLTDTQYFGPGTRLTVL.

This chain links TRBV7-2 with TRBJ2-2; 11 positions match TRBD1. The CDR3 has 17 residues. With 0 bases clipped from V and 7 bases from J, the junction kept 7 bases outside the gene matches. Germline lookup yields CDR1 SGHTA and CDR2 FQGNSA. The CDR3 loop is CASSLARPGQGVGELFF. Here the CDR3 DNA reads TGTGCCAGCAGCTTAGCTCGGCCGGGACAGGGGGTCGGGGAGCTGTTTTTT.

The chain employs TRBV7-2 and TRBJ1-2; D not resolved. The CDR3 has 13 residues. CDR1 and CDR2 (germline): SGHTA, FQGNSA. Trimming removed 5 bases from V and 5 bases from J, with 12 bases in between. The CDR3 loop reads CASSREAGYGYTF. The CDR3 bases are TGTGCCAGCAGCCGGGAGGCGGGGTATGGCTACACCTTC. The whole variable domain, filled in from reference TRBV7-2 and TRBJ1-2, reads GAGVSQSPSNKVTEKGKDVELRCDPISGHTALYWYRQSLGQGLEFLIYFQGNSAPDKSGLPSDRFSAERTGGSVSTLTIQRTQQEDSAVYLCASSREAGYGYTFGSGTRLTVV.

V gene TRBV15 combines with J gene TRBJ1-2, with D possibly matching TRBD1 (6 bases). The CDR3 is made up of 16 amino acids. The V end was cut by 0 bases, the J end by 2 bases, with 13 bases between. Germline CDR1 is LNHNV and CDR2 is YYDKDF (reference sequence). CDR3 in DNA: TGTGCCACCAGCAGAGAAGTGGGACAACTAAACTATGGCTACACCTTC. The encoded protein is CATSREVGQLNYGYTF.

The chain recombines TRBV6-6 with TRBJ2-7; TRBD2 agrees at 10 bases. The length of the CDR3 is 14 residues. Germline loops: CDR1 MNHNY, CDR2 SVGAGI (reference sequence). The V gene end was trimmed by 6 bases and the J gene end by 7 bases; junction bases not matched to a gene: 9. In DNA form, the CDR3 reads TGTGCCAGCAGGCAAGCGGGGGGGCGTGAGGAGCAGTACTTC. Its protein is CASRQAGGREEQYF.

The chain links TRBV11-3 to TRBJ2-3, with TRBD2 matching over 7 bases. This CDR3 has 15 amino acids. Germline CDR1 SGHNT, CDR2 YENEEA. V lost 6 bases, J lost 3 bases, and 9 bases stayed unmatched. This chain's CDR3 is CASSPDSGATDTQYF. CDR3 sequence (DNA): TGTGCCAGCAGTCCAGACAGCGGGGCGACAGATACGCAGTATTTT.

The rearrangement links TRBV5-1 to TRBJ1-2; no definite D call. The V end was cut by 0 bases, the J end by 4 bases, with 13 bases between. The CDR3 length is 15 residues. Germline V gene data show CDR1 as SGHRS and CDR2 as YFSETQ. The CDR3 loop is CASSLGGNDGYGYTF. CDR3 in DNA: TGCGCCAGCAGCTTGGGAGGAAACGACGGCTATGGCTACACCTTC.

The V and J genes are TRBV5-6 and TRBJ2-5, with 7 bases identical to TRBD1. The ends lost 5 bases at V and 10 bases at J; junction bases unmatched: 14. Germline V gene data show CDR1 as SGHDT and CDR2 as YYEEEE. The CDR3 length is 14 residues. The CDR3 region is CASRLRSGGGNQYF. CDR3 coding DNA: TGTGCCAGCAGGTTGAGGTCAGGGGGTGGAAACCAGTACTTC.

The chain uses TRBV11-1 and TRBJ2-3; 7 nucleotides match TRBD1. The trim removed 2 bases at V and 0 bases at J, leaving 5 bases unmatched. This CDR3 is 16 amino acids long. The germline V gene encodes CDR1 SGHAT and CDR2 FQDESV (reference sequence). Here the CDR3 reads CASSLRGGFSTDTQYF. The CDR3, as DNA: TGTGCCAGCAGCTTAAGAGGGGGCTTCAGCACAGATACGCAGTATTTT. Looking up the rest from reference TRBV11-1 and TRBJ2-3 gives the full variable domain: EAEVAQSPRYKITEKSQAVAFWCDPISGHATLYWYRQILGQGPELLVQFQDESVVDDSQLPKDRFSAERLKGVDSTLKIQPAELGDSAMYLCASSLRGGFSTDTQYFGPGTRLTVL.

V gene TRBV28 combines with J gene TRBJ2-1, with D perhaps TRBD2 (6 bases). This CDR3 contains 13 residues. V dropped 4 bases and J dropped 7 bases, with 11 bases sitting between them. CDR1 MDHEN and CDR2 SYDVKM come from the germline V gene. For the CDR3, the DNA is TGTGCCAGCAGTTCCCTCGGGGGTAATGAGCAGTTCTTC. It specifies CASSSLGGNEQFF.